This TCR beta chain was obtained from a study of shared clonotypes between healthy human individuals. Naive CD8 cells were CD45RO-negative, positively selected for CCR7, excluding terminally differentiated effector memory CD45RA+ cells. Per the germline V gene, CDR1 is LNHDA and CDR2 is SQIVND (reference sequence). The CDR3 extends over 15 amino acids. Between the trimmed V and J ends, which lost 4 bases and 2 bases, there was a span of 12 bases. This clone is a singleton in its sample. The assay was immunoSEQ multiplex PCR, and TCRdb's table has in-frame clones only and misses some. The data show around 2,100,000 clones, with about 95% seen just once and approximately 1.2% held by the top ten.

The sequenced sample was naive CD8+ T cells sorted from blood. The V call is TRBV19, the J call TRBJ1-5; perhaps TRBD1 as D (5 bases). The receptor's source is a man aged 18 to 30 in good health. The CDR3 DNA sequence: TGTGCCAGTAGTAGATCGTCGGGGGGCAATCAGCCCCAGCATTTT. It is translated as CASSRSSGGNQPQHF.